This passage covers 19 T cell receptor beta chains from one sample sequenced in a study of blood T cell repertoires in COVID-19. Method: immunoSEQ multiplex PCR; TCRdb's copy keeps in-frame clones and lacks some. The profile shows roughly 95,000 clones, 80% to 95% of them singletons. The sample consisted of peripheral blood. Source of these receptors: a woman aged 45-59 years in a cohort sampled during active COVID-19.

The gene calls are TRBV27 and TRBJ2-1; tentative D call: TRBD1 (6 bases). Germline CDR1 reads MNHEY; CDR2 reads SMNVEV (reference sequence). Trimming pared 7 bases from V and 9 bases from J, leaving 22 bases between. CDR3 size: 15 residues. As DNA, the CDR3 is TGTGCCAGCAAACAGGGAAGGGAATCCCGAGGTGAGCAGTTCTTC. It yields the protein CASKQGRESRGEQFF.

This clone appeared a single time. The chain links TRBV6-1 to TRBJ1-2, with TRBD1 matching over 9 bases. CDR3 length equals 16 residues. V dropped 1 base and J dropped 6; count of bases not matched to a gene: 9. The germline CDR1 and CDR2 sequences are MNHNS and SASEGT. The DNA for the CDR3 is TGTGCCAGCAGTGAAGAAGTCACCGGGACAGGGCATGGCTACACCTTC. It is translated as CASSEEVTGTGHGYTF.

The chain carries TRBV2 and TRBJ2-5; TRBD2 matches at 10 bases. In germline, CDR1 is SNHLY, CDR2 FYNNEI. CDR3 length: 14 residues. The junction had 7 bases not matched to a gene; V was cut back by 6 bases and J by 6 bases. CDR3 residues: CASRGAGGLKTQYF. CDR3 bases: TGTGCCAGCAGGGGAGCGGGGGGGCTGAAGACCCAGTACTTC. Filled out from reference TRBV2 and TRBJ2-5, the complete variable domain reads EPEVTQTPSHQVTQMGQEVILRCVPISNHLYFYWYRQILGQKVEFLVSFYNNEISEKSEIFDDQFSVERPDGSNFTLKIRSTKLEDSAMYFCASRGAGGLKTQYFGPGTRLLVL.

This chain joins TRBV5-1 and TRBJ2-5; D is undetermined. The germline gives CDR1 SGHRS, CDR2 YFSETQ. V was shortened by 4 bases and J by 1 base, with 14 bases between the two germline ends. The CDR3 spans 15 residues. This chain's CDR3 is CASSPADGVQETQYF. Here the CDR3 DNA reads TGCGCCAGCAGCCCGGCGGATGGCGTCCAAGAGACCCAGTACTTC. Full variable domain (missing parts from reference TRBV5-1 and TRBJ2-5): KAGVTQTPRYLIKTRGQQVTLSCSPISGHRSVSWYQQTPGQGLQFLFEYFSETQRNKGNFPGRFSGRQFSNSRSEMNVSTLELGDSALYLCASSPADGVQETQYFGPGTRLLVL.

The CDR3 DNA reads as TGTGCCAGCAGGGCAGGGAACACCGGGGAGCTGTTTTTT. Translated: CASRAGNTGELFF. The chain carries TRBV11-3 and TRBJ2-2; D remains ambiguous. The CDR3 loop spans 13 amino acids. V gave up 6 bases and J gave up 1 base, with 6 bases separating them. Germline lookup yields CDR1 SGHNT and CDR2 YENEEA.

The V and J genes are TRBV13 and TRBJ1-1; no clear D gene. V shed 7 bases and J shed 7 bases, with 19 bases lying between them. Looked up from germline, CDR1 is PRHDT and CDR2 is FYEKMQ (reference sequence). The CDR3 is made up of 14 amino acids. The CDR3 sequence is CASKRPELRLEAFF. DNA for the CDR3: TGTGCCAGCAAGCGCCCCGAGTTACGTCTTGAAGCTTTCTTT.

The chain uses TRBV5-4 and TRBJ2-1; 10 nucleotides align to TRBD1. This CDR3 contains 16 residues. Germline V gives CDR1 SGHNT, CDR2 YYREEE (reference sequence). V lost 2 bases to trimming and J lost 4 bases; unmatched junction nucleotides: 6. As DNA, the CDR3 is TGTGCCAGCAGCTTTTTCGGGACAGGGGATTACAATGAGCAGTTCTTC. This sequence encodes CASSFFGTGDYNEQFF.

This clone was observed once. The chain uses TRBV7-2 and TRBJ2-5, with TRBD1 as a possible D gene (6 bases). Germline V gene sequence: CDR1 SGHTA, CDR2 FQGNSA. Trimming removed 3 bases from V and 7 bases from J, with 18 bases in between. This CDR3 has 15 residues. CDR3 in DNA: TGTGCCAGCAGCTTTGCCGGGACACGTCGGGGGACCCAGTACTTC. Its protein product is CASSFAGTRRGTQYF.

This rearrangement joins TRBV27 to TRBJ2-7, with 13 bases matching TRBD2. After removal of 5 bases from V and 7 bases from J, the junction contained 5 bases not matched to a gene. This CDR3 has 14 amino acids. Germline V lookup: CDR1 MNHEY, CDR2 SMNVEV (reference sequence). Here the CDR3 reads CASSLLAGGWEQYF. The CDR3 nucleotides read TGTGCCAGCAGTCTACTAGCGGGAGGGTGGGAGCAGTACTTC.

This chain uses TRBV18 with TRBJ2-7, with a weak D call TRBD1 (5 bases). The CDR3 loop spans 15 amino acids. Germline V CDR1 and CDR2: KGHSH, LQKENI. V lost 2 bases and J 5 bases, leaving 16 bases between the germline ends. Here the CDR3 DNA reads TGTGCCAGCTCACCAGGGGTACAAGTAGGGGACGAGCAGTACTTC. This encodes CASSPGVQVGDEQYF.

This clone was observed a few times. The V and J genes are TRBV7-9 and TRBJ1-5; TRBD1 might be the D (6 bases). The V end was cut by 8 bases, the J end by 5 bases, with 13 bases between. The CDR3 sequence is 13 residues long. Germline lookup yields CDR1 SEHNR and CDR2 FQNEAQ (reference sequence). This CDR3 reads CASQGQGHQPQHF. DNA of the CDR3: TGTGCCAGCCAGGGGCAGGGGCATCAGCCCCAGCATTTT. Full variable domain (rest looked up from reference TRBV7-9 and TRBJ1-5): DTGVSQNPRHKITKRGQNVTFRCDPISEHNRLYWYRQTLGQGPEFLTYFQNEAQLEKSRLLSDRFSAERPKGSFSTLEIQRTEQGDSAMYLCASQGQGHQPQHFGDGTRLSIL.

The CDR3 DNA is TGCGCCAGCAGGAGCCTAGCGGGAGAAGCCGGGGAGCTGTTTTTT. Its protein is CASRSLAGEAGELFF. The chain has TRBV5-1 and TRBJ2-2, with 10 bases matching TRBD2. Germline CDR1 is SGHRS and CDR2 is YFSETQ. J was trimmed by 6 bases and V by 5 bases; bases with no gene match: 7. The CDR3 consists of 15 residues.

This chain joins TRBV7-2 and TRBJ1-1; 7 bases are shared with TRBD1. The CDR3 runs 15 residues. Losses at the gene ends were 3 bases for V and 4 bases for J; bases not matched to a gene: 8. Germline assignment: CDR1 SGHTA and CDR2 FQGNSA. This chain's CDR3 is CASSFHRGRSTEAFF. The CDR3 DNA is TGTGCCAGCAGCTTCCACAGGGGACGCAGCACTGAAGCTTTCTTT. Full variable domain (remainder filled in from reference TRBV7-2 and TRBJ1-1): GAGVSQSPSNKVTEKGKDVELRCDPISGHTALYWYRQSLGQGLEFLIYFQGNSAPDKSGLPSDRFSAERTGGSVSTLTIQRTQQEDSAVYLCASSFHRGRSTEAFFGQGTRLTVV.

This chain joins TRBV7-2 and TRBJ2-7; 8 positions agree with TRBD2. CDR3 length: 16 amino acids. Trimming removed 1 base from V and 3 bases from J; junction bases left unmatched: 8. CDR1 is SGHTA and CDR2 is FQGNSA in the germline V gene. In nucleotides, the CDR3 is TGTGCCAGCAGCTTAGGGGGAATAGCGGGGCTCTACGAGCAGTACTTC. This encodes CASSLGGIAGLYEQYF.

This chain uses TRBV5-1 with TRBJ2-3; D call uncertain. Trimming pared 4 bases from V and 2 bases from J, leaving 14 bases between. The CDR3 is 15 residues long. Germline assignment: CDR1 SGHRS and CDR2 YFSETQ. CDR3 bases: TGCGCCAGCAGCCCCGAGGCAAAACCCACAGATACGCAGTATTTT. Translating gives CASSPEAKPTDTQYF.

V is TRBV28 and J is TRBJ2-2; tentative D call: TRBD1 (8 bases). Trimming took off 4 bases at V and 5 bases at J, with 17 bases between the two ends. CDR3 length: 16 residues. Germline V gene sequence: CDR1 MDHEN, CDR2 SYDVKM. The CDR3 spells CASSSGDRRGTGELFF. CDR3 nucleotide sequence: TGTGCCAGCAGTTCCGGGGACAGGCGGGGGACCGGGGAGCTGTTTTTT.

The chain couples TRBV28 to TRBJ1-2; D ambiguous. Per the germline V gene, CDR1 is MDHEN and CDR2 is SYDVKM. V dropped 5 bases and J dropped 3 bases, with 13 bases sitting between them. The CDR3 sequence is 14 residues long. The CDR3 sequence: CASSEPGVDYGYTF. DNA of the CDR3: TGTGCCAGCAGTGAACCCGGGGTAGACTATGGCTACACCTTC.

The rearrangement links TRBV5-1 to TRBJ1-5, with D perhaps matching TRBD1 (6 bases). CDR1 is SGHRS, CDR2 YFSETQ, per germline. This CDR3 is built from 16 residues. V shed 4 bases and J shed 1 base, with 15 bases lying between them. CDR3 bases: TGCGCCAGCAGCCCCGAAGGGGGTGGAAGCAATCAGCCCCAGCATTTT. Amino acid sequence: CASSPEGGGSNQPQHF.

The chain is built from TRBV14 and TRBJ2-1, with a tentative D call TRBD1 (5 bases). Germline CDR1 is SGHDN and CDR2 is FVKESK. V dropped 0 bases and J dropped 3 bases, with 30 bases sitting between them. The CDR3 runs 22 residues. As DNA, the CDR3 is TGTGCCAGCAGCCAAGATGGCAGGTCAGCCGCAAGGGATGGGGCCCTCTACAATGAGCAGTTCTTC. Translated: CASSQDGRSAARDGALYNEQFF.